This TCR beta chain was documented in a study of shared clonotypes between healthy human individuals. Study-level points and caveats: Naive CD4 clonotypes were shared across several donors at roughly 5.5%.

Each donor was a Caucasian adult residing in Nashville, Tennessee. From CD4+ cells came CD45RA+ naive and CD45RA-negative memory subsets. Clones were read by immunoSEQ multiplex PCR, and TCRdb kept only the in-frame ones, dropping some. The sample consists of over a million clones, approximately 68% of them appearing once. Trimming removed 2 bases from V and 2 bases from J; junction bases left unmatched: 2. Germline V CDR1 and CDR2: MNHNS, SASEGT. The CDR3 has 16 residues. Notes on this clone: Its target is not known.

The rearrangement joins TRBV6-1 to TRBJ2-2, with 10 bases matching TRBD2. This clonotype originated in a man aged 18 to 30 in good health. The sequenced sample consisted of memory CD4+ T cells sorted from blood. As for subset: CD45RA-negative fraction. CDR3 sequence reads: CASSESGRANTGELFF. CDR3 nucleotide sequence: TGTGCCAGCAGTGAAAGCGGGAGGGCCAACACCGGGGAGCTGTTTTTT.